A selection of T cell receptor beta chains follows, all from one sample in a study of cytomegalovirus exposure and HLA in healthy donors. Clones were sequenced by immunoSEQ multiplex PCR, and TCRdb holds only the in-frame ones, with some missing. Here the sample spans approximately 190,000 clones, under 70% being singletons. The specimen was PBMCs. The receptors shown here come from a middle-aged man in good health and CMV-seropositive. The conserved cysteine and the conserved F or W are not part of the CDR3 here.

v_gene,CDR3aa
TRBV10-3,AINPGQGDNEAF
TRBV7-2,ASRFATSLF
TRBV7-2,ASSQGTDYGYT
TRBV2,ASSVEQGASNEQF
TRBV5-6,ASSRNPWDRDYEQC
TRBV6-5,ASSLSGSSGGELF
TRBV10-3,AISGRDRESMNTEAF
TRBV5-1,ASSWGGSNTGELF
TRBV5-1,ASSVGQSYGYT
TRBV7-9,ASSPLEGEVDNEQF
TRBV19,ASRTLGRYGYT
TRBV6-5,ASSYSEGSYGYT
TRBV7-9,ASSVNGARVTEAF
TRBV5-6,ASSSRGGRTDTQY
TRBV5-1,ASTGVSTDTQY
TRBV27,ASSSGQNEQY
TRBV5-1,ASSPGGDGYT
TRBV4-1,ASSGFISGEGYT
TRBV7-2,ASSALTGGYEQF
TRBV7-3,ASSTGVGTDTQY
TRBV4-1,ASSQYLRTGGPEGEQY
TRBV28,ASNHYNEQF
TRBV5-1,ASSFPGKGADTGELF
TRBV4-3,ASSQDPVTSYEQY
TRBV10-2,ASSGGGETQY
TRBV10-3,AIPGGADGYT
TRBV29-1,SVGGVTEAF
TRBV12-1,ASSGSGLAGGNTGELF
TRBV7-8,ASSQYRNSGANVLT
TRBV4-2,ASSQDNGNLQETQY
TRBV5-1,ASSLTQGAQSEAF
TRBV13,ASSSRQGGAF
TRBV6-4,ASSDSRQAVQETQY
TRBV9,ASSVDVGSSQGEQF
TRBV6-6,ASSYISYEQY
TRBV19,ASSLRDRYEQY
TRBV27,ASSLAGADTEAF
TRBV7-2,ASSFIPTGGGYT
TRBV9,ASSVGDNLGSPLH
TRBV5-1,ASSLRLGNTGELF
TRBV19,ASSTPNMNTEAF